This TCR beta chain is from a study of blood T cells in healthy people across ages. The study isolated at least 6.5 million PBMCs from each sample. Concerning this clonotype itself: Its cognate antigen is unknown.

CDR3 length: 14 residues. The germline V and J ends were trimmed by 6 bases and 4 bases, with 16 bases remaining between them. The germline CDR1 and CDR2 sequences are DFQATT and SNEGSKA (reference sequence). Notes on the study in general: TCR beta diversity correlated strongly with naive T cell percentage.

For the second PCR, which ran for roughly 6 to 11 cycles, a sample-barcoded 5' primer and a J-beta primer mix were used. A template-switch adaptor that had 12 random nucleotides put a tag on each cDNA molecule. TCRdb called the 5' RACE reads again in MiXCR, with one record for every CDR3 protein. Of under 1,000,000 distinct CDR3 sequences detected, about 45% appear once; the ten largest clones hold approximately 18%. The V and J genes are TRBV20-1 and TRBJ1-5, with a weak D call TRBD1 (5 bases). Sequencing input: blood. This clonotype was obtained from an elderly man in good health. CDR3: CSAQQWGMNQPQHF. DNA for the CDR3: TGCAGTGCACAACAGTGGGGGATGAATCAGCCCCAGCATTTT.